The T cell receptor (beta chain) described here comes from a study of blood T cell repertoires in COVID-19. Using immunoSEQ multiplex PCR, the repertoire was profiled, and TCRdb retains in-frame clones only, with some absent. The top ten clones hold around 12% of a sample with about 170,000 clones, approximately 80% of them seen once. Germline V gives CDR1 SGHTA, CDR2 FQGNSA. V was clipped by 5 bases and J by 6 bases; unmatched bases: 12. The CDR3 runs 15 residues. Participants reported their clinical history, and cohort assignment relied on those reports. The chain combines TRBV7-2 with TRBJ2-7; 8 bases map to TRBD2. This receptor was obtained from a man aged 50 to 59 who had recovered from COVID-19. Input material: PBMCs or T cells enriched from blood (not recorded which). Here the CDR3 reads CASSPLGTRGSEQYF. The CDR3 nucleotides read TGTGCCAGCAGCCCCCTCGGGACTAGAGGTTCCGAGCAGTACTTC.